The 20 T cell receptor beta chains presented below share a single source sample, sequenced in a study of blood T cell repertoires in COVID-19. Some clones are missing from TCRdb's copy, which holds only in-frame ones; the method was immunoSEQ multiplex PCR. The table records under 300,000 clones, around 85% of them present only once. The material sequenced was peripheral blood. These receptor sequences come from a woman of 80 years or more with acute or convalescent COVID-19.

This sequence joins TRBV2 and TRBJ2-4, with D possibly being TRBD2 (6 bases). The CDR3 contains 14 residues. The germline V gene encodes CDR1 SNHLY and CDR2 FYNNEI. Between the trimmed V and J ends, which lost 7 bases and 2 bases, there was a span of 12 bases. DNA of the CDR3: TGTGCCAGCAAGCGCGGAGGGTCCAAAAACATTCAGTACTTC. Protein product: CASKRGGSKNIQYF.

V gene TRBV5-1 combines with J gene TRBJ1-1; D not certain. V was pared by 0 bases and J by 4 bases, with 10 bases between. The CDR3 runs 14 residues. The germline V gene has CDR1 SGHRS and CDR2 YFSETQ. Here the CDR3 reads CASSLGAGSTEAFF. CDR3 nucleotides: TGCGCCAGCAGCTTGGGGGCCGGCAGCACTGAAGCTTTCTTT.

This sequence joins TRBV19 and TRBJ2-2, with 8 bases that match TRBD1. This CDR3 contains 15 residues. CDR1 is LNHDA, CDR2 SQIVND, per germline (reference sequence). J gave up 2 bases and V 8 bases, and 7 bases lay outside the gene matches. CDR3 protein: CASSRQGKNTGELFF. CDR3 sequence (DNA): TGTGCCAGTTCAAGACAGGGGAAAAACACCGGGGAGCTGTTTTTT.

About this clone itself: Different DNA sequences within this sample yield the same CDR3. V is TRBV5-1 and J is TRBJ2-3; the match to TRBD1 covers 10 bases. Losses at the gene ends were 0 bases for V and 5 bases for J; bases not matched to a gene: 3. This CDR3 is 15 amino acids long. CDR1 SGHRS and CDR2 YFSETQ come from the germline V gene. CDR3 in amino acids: CASSLGQGAVDTQYF. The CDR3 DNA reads TGCGCCAGCAGCTTGGGACAGGGGGCTGTAGATACGCAGTATTTT.

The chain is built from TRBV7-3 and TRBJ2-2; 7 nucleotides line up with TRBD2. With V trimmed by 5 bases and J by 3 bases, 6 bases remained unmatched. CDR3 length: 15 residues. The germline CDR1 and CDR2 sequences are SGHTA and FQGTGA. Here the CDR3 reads CASSPSGADTGELFF. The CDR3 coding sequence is TGTGCCAGCAGCCCCAGCGGGGCAGACACCGGGGAGCTGTTTTTT. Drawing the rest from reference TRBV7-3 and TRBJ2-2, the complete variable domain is GAGVSQTPSNKVTEKGKYVELRCDPISGHTALYWYRQSLGQGPEFLIYFQGTGAADDSGLPNDRFFAVRPEGSVSTLKIQRTERGDSAVYLCASSPSGADTGELFFGEGSRLTVL.

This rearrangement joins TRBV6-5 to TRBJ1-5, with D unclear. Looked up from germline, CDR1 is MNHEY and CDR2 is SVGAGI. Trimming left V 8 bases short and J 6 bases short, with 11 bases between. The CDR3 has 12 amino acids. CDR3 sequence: CASRSVGQPQHF. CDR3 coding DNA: TGTGCCAGCCGTAGTGTCGGTCAGCCCCAGCATTTT.

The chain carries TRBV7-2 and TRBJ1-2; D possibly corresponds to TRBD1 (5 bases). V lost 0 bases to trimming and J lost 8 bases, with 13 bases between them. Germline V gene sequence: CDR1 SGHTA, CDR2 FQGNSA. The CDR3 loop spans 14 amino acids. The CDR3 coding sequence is TGTGCCAGCAGCTTAGCGGGGCAGGGTGGAGGCTACACCTTC. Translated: CASSLAGQGGGYTF.

The CDR3 DNA is TGTGCCAGCAGTCCCACAGGGAATCAGCCCCAGCATTTT. Its protein product is CASSPTGNQPQHF. The chain couples TRBV6-5 to TRBJ1-5, with D possibly being TRBD1 (6 bases). CDR3 length: 13 residues. The germline CDR1 and CDR2 sequences are MNHEY and SVGAGI. V was shortened by 5 bases and J by 4 bases, with 9 bases between the two germline ends.

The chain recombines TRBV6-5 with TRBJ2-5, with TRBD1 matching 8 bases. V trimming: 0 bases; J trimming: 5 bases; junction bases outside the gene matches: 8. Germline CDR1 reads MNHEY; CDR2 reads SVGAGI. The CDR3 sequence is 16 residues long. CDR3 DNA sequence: TGTGCCAGCAGTTACTCTGACAGGGGCCTTGGGGAGACCCAGTACTTC. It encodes CASSYSDRGLGETQYF.

The CDR3 spells CASSGLAFETQYF. The CDR3 DNA reads TGTGCCAGCAGCGGACTAGCTTTTGAGACCCAGTACTTC. The genes are TRBV9 and TRBJ2-5; 7 bases match TRBD2. Germline V gives CDR1 SGDLS, CDR2 YYNGEE. J was trimmed by 5 bases and V by 3 bases; bases with no gene match: 4. The CDR3 totals 13 residues.

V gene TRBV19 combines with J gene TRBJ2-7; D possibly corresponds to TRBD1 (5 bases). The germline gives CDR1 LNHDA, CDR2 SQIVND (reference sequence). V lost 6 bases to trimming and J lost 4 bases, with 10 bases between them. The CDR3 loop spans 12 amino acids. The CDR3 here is CASRRGPYEQYF. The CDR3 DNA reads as TGTGCCAGTAGAAGGGGTCCATACGAGCAGTACTTC.

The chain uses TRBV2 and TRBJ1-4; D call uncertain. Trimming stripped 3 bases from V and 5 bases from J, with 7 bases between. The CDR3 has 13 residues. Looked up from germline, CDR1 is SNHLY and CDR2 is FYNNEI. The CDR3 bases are TGTGCCAGCAGTGAGATAGTAAATGAAAAACTGTTTTTT. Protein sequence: CASSEIVNEKLFF.

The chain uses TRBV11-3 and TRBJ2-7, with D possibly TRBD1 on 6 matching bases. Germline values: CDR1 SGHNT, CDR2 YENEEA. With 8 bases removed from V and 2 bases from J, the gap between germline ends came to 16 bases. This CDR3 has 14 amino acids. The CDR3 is CASVVNRDAYEQYF. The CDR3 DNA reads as TGTGCCAGCGTCGTTAACAGGGATGCCTACGAGCAGTACTTC.

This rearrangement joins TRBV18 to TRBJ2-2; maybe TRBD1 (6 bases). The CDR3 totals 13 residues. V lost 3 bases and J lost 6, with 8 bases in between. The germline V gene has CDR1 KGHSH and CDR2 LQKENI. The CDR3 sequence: CASSPQGSGELFF. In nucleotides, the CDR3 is TGTGCCAGCTCACCGCAGGGGTCCGGGGAGCTGTTTTTT. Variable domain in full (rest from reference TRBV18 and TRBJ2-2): NAGVMQNPRHLVRRRGQEARLRCSPMKGHSHVYWYRQLPEEGLKFMVYLQKENIIDESGMPKERFSAEFPKEGPSILRIQQVVRGDSAAYFCASSPQGSGELFFGEGSRLTVL.

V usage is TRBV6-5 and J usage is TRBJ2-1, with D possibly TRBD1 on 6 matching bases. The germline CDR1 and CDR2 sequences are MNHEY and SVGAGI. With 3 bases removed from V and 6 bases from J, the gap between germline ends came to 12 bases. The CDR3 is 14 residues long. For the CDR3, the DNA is TGTGCCAGCAGTTATCGACAGGTTTTCAATGAGCAGTTCTTC. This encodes CASSYRQVFNEQFF.

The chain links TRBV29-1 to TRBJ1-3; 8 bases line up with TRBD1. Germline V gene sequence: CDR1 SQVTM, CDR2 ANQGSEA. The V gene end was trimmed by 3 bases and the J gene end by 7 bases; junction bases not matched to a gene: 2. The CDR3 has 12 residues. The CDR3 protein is CSVEQGANTIYF. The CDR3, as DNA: TGCAGCGTTGAGCAGGGGGCCAACACCATATATTTT.

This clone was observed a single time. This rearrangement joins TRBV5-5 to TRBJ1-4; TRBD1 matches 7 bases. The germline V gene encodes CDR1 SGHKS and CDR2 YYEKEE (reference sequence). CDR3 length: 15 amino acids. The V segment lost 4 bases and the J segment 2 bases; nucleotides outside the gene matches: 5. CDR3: CASSADRATNEKLFF. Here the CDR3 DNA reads TGTGCCAGCAGCGCCGACAGGGCCACTAATGAAAAACTGTTTTTT.

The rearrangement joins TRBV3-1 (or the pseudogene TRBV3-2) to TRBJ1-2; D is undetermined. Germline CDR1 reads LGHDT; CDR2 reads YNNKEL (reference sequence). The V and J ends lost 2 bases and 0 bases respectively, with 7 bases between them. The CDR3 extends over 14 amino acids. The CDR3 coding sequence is TGTGCCAGCAGCCAAAGCGAATCTAACTATGGCTACACCTTC. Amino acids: CASSQSESNYGYTF.

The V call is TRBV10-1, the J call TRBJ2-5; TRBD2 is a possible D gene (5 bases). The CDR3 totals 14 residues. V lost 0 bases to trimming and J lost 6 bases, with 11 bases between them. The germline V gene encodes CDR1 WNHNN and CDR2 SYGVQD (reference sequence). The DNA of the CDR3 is TGCGCCAGCAGTGAGTCTGGACCCGGGAAGACCCAGTACTTC. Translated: CASSESGPGKTQYF.

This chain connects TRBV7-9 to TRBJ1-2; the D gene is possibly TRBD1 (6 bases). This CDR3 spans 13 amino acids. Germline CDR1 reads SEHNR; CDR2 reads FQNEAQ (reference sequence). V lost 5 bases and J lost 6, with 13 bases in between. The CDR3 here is CASSRTGRDGYTF. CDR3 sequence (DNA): TGTGCCAGCAGCAGAACAGGGAGAGATGGCTACACCTTC.